The 4 T cell receptor beta chains reported below all come from one sample, sequenced in a study of blood T cell repertoires in COVID-19. The method was immunoSEQ multiplex PCR; TCRdb's version includes in-frame clones alone and lacks a portion of them. The sample has more than 150,000 clones, 60% to 80% seen once. Material: PBMCs or T cells enriched from blood (not recorded which). The origin of the receptors is a man in his 60s who had been exposed to COVID-19.

The CDR3 DNA reads TGTGCCAGCAGTGGGATCGACATCCACAATGGCAATGAGCAGTTCTTC. The encoded protein is CASSGIDIHNGNEQFF. The chain carries TRBV2 and TRBJ2-1; D is unresolved. The CDR3 consists of 16 residues. Germline lookup yields CDR1 SNHLY and CDR2 FYNNEI. The germline V and J ends were trimmed by 4 bases and 6 bases, with 19 bases remaining between them.

A single count supports this clone. The chain links TRBV12-3 or TRBV12-4 to TRBJ1-2; D ambiguous. Trimming took 7 bases from V and 3 from J, leaving 12 bases between them. The CDR3 sequence is 13 residues long. The CDR3 nucleotides read TGTGCCAGCAATATTGGCGGAGACTATGGCTACACCTTC. Its translation: CASNIGGDYGYTF.

This clone came up a few times. The rearrangement joins TRBV28 to TRBJ2-3, with 12 bases identical to TRBD2. V lost 6 bases, J lost 5 bases, and 9 bases stayed unmatched. Germline V gives CDR1 MDHEN, CDR2 SYDVKM. The CDR3 spans 16 residues. CDR3 region: CASSSGGLAGKDTQYF. The CDR3 region has the DNA TGTGCCAGCAGCTCAGGCGGACTAGCGGGGAAAGATACGCAGTATTTT.

The gene calls are TRBV7-9 and TRBJ2-2; 11 bases fit TRBD2. Germline V lookup: CDR1 SEHNR, CDR2 FQNEAQ (reference sequence). Unmatched junction bases numbered 1, after V lost 4 bases and J lost 0 bases. The CDR3 contains 16 residues. CDR3 region: CASSWGLAANTGELFF. The CDR3 region has the DNA TGTGCCAGCAGCTGGGGACTAGCGGCGAACACCGGGGAGCTGTTTTTT.